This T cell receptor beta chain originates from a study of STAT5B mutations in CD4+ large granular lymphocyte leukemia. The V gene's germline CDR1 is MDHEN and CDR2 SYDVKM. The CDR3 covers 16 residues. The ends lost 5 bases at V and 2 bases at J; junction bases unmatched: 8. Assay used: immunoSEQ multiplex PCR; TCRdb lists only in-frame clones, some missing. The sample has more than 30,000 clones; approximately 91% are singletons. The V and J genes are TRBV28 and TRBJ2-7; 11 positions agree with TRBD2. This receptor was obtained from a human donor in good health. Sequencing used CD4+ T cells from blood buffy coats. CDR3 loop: CASSPWTSGLAYEQYF. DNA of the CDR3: TGTGCCAGCAGTCCTTGGACTAGCGGGTTAGCCTACGAGCAGTACTTC.